One sample yielded the 25 T cell receptor beta chains listed below, sequenced in a study of Graves' ophthalmopathy and Graves' hyperthyroidism. RNA transcripts served as template for amplifying TCR beta CDR3 sequences. After a first-round RT-PCR with HTBI primers, a second-round multiplex PCR was run. One entry per CDR3 protein, called by TCRdb with MiXCR from the multiplex PCR reads. The sample lists hundreds of thousands of distinct CDR3 sequences; approximately 14% were seen once. Sequenced material: blood. The receptors stem from a woman in her 30s with Graves' ophthalmopathy.

This clonotype was detected many times. J is TRBJ2-2 and V is TRBV6-1; no clear D gene. In germline, CDR1 is MNHNS, CDR2 SASEGT. V lost 7 bases, J lost 1 base, and 10 bases lay in between. CDR3 length: 14 residues. In DNA form, the CDR3 reads TGTGCCAGCAAGGCAGAGTGGAACACCGGGGAGCTGTTTTTT. Translating gives CASKAEWNTGELFF.

This clonotype was counted ten times or more. The junction differs from germline at one of its ends, possibly a read error. The chain links TRBV28 to TRBJ1-5; D is uncertain. CDR3 size: 14 residues. Germline V gene lookup returns CDR1 MDHEN and CDR2 SYDVKM. The CDR3: CAGSLPWSNQPQHF. Here the CDR3 DNA reads TGTGCCGGCAGTTTACCGTGGAGCAATCAGCCCCAGCATTTT.

The table lists this clonotype with many counts. J is TRBJ2-5 and V is TRBV28; maybe TRBD2 (6 bases). From germline, CDR1 is MDHEN and CDR2 SYDVKM. The CDR3 is 13 amino acids. Trimming pared 7 bases from V and 4 bases from J, leaving 13 bases between. In DNA form, the CDR3 reads TGTGCCAGCATATCCCACGGGAGAGAGACCCAGTACTTC. This codes for CASISHGRETQYF.

Many counts were recorded for this clonotype. This chain joins TRBV20-1 and TRBJ2-7; 8 bases fit TRBD1. Germline CDR1 DFQATT, CDR2 SNEGSKA (reference sequence). With V trimmed by 3 bases and J by 4 bases, 17 bases remained unmatched. CDR3 size: 17 residues. CDR3 DNA sequence: TGCAGTGCTAGTTCGGGGACAGGACAGGGCGCGTTGTACGAGCAGTACTTC. It is translated as CSASSGTGQGALYEQYF.

This clonotype has at least ten counts. The chain recombines TRBV29-1 with TRBJ2-7; 10 bases agree with TRBD1. After removal of 6 bases from V and 6 bases from J, the junction contained 5 bases not matched to a gene. This CDR3 contains 12 residues. Germline CDR1 reads SQVTM; CDR2 reads ANQGSEA. The CDR3 sequence is CSVWTGGGEQYF. The CDR3 DNA sequence: TGCAGCGTATGGACAGGGGGTGGCGAGCAGTACTTC.

This clonotype appeared many times. The chain combines TRBV28 with TRBJ1-2, with 7 bases fitting TRBD1. Germline assignment: CDR1 MDHEN and CDR2 SYDVKM. CDR3 length: 14 residues. J was trimmed by 1 base and V by 5 bases; bases with no gene match: 4. CDR3 in amino acids: CASSTQGGNYGYTF. The CDR3 region has the DNA TGTGCCAGCAGTACCCAGGGGGGTAACTATGGCTACACCTTC.

This clonotype was detected ten times or more. The chain joins TRBV2 to TRBJ1-5; TRBD1 matches at 7 bases. The CDR3 loop spans 15 amino acids. CDR1 and CDR2 (germline): SNHLY, FYNNEI. V trimming: 7 bases; J trimming: 3 bases; junction bases outside the gene matches: 9. The CDR3 is CASTRDSSPNQPQHF. Written as DNA, the CDR3 is TGTGCCAGCACTCGGGACAGTTCACCCAATCAGCCCCAGCATTTT.

This clonotype was detected ten times or more. In nucleotides, the CDR3 is TGTGCCAGCAGTTTCTTTCACGTGGGACTAGCCACCGAGCAGTACTTC. Amino acids: CASSFFHVGLATEQYF. The chain joins TRBV28 to TRBJ2-7; 9 bases align to TRBD2. Germline assignment: CDR1 MDHEN and CDR2 SYDVKM. The ends lost 3 bases at V and 6 bases at J; junction bases unmatched: 12. The CDR3 contains 16 residues.

This clonotype was seen at least ten times. The chain uses TRBV20-1 and TRBJ1-5; D is ambiguous. The CDR3 has 13 residues. V lost 6 bases and J 3 bases, leaving 12 bases between the germline ends. CDR1 is DFQATT, CDR2 SNEGSKA, per germline (reference sequence). CDR3 amino acids: CSAETSLNQPQHF. The CDR3, as DNA: TGCAGTGCCGAGACGAGTCTCAATCAGCCCCAGCATTTT.

This clonotype was observed at least ten times. V usage is TRBV6-5 and J usage is TRBJ2-2; TRBD1 aligns across 11 bases. Germline CDR1 is MNHEY and CDR2 is SVGAGI. The V and J ends lost 6 bases and 5 bases, in that order; junction bases with no gene match: 5. CDR3 length: 15 residues. CDR3 sequence reads: CASSYGQGATGELFF. The CDR3 DNA is TGTGCCAGCAGCTATGGACAGGGGGCGACCGGGGAGCTGTTTTTT.

This clonotype was seen repeatedly, ten times or more. The chain employs TRBV11-2 and TRBJ1-2; no clear D. Trimming stripped 4 bases from V and 4 bases from J, with 4 bases between. This CDR3 comprises 11 residues. Germline lookup yields CDR1 SGHAT and CDR2 FQNNGV. CDR3 sequence (DNA): TGTGCCAGCAGCTCCATCTATGGCTACACCTTC. Protein: CASSSIYGYTF.

The rearrangement links TRBV12-3 or TRBV12-4 to TRBJ2-7, with TRBD2 as a possible D gene (6 bases). The CDR3 has 12 residues. Trimming took 0 bases from V and 13 from J, leaving 13 bases between them. The CDR3 sequence is CASSLAGLACYF. CDR3 DNA sequence: TGTGCCAGCAGTTTAGCCGGGCTAGCGTGTTACTTC.

This clonotype was counted ten times or more. The rearrangement links TRBV6-5 to TRBJ1-1; no reliable D call. Trimming cost V 1 base and J 5 bases, with 8 bases left between them. The CDR3 length is 13 residues. CDR1 is MNHEY, CDR2 SVGAGI, per germline. This CDR3 is CASSYYLGTEAFF. DNA for the CDR3: TGTGCCAGCAGTTACTATTTGGGGACTGAAGCTTTCTTT.

This clonotype was observed at least ten times. This chain joins TRBV4-1 and TRBJ2-2, with a possible D match to TRBD1 (5 bases). The CDR3 consists of 14 residues. V lost 1 base to trimming and J lost 6 bases, with 9 bases between them. The V gene's germline CDR1 is MGHRA and CDR2 YSYEKL. The CDR3 spells CASSQARGSGELFF. Here the CDR3 DNA reads TGCGCCAGCAGCCAAGCAAGGGGCTCCGGGGAGCTGTTTTTT.

With respect to this clonotype: This could be a read error, since a much larger clone is one nucleotide away. This chain links TRBV6-5 with TRBJ2-7; D possibly corresponds to TRBD2 (6 bases). Looked up from germline, CDR1 is MNHEY and CDR2 is SVGAGI. This CDR3 is built from 11 residues. This CDR3 is CAGSFGSEQYF. The DNA of the CDR3 is TGTGCCGGCAGTTTCGGGAGCGAGCAGTACTTC.

The table lists this clonotype with many counts. V is TRBV9 and J is TRBJ2-7; 7 bases align to TRBD1. CDR1 and CDR2 from the germline V gene are SGDLS and YYNGEE. Trimming removed 0 bases from V and 3 bases from J; junction bases left unmatched: 6. This CDR3 comprises 15 residues. DNA of the CDR3: TGTGCCAGCAGCGTAGGACAGGGACGGAGCTACGAGCAGTACTTC. Translating it yields CASSVGQGRSYEQYF.

Comment on this clonotype: A much larger clonotype is one base distant, so this may be a read error. The gene calls are TRBV2 and TRBJ1-5, with D maybe TRBD1 (5 bases). Trimming took off 3 bases at V and 6 bases at J, with 9 bases between the two ends. This CDR3 spans 13 amino acids. Germline-derived CDR1 and CDR2 are SNHLY and FYNNEI. Here the CDR3 DNA reads TGTGCCAGCAGTGAGGGGGACCGTCAGCCCCAGCATTTT. This encodes CASSEGDRQPQHF.

This clonotype was seen repeatedly, ten times or more. The V gene is TRBV9, the J gene TRBJ2-7; the match to TRBD1 covers 8 bases. CDR1 is SGDLS and CDR2 is YYNGEE in the germline V gene. V lost 4 bases and J lost 4; bases outside the gene matches: 10. This CDR3 is 15 amino acids long. The CDR3 loop is CASSPTGQGAYEQYF. As DNA, the CDR3 is TGTGCCAGCAGCCCCACCGGGCAGGGGGCTTACGAGCAGTACTTC.

The sample holds a few counts of this clonotype. The CDR3 loop reads CASSPIPSTDRGRVTEAFF. The CDR3 nucleotides read TGTGCCAGCAGTCCCATCCCTTCAACAGACAGGGGACGGGTTACTGAAGCTTTCTTT. This chain uses TRBV2 with TRBJ1-1, with 8 bases matching TRBD1. From germline, CDR1 is SNHLY and CDR2 FYNNEI. The CDR3 is 19 residues long. Trimming cost V 5 bases and J 5 bases; bases outside gene matches: 22.

The genes are TRBV6-5 and TRBJ1-5, with a possible D match to TRBD1 (5 bases). The CDR3 has 14 residues. The V end lost 0 bases, the J end lost 6 bases, and 9 bases lay between the germline ends. Germline values: CDR1 MNHEY, CDR2 SVGAGI. The CDR3 spells CASSYSRGGQPQHF. CDR3 DNA sequence: TGTGCCAGCAGTTACTCTCGGGGCGGTCAGCCCCAGCATTTT.

The chain links TRBV28 to TRBJ1-2; maybe TRBD1 (5 bases). Trimming pared 3 bases from V and 6 bases from J, leaving 11 bases between. The germline V gene encodes CDR1 MDHEN and CDR2 SYDVKM. The CDR3 is 13 residues long. Here the CDR3 DNA reads TGTGCCAGCAGTTTCGGGACGTTTGATGGCTACACCTTC. Translation gives CASSFGTFDGYTF.

This clonotype has a handful of counts. A read error is possible here, since a much larger clone lies one base away. The chain combines TRBV7-3 with TRBJ1-2; D remains unclear. The CDR3 has 11 residues. CDR1 and CDR2 (germline): SGHTA, FQGTGA. Trimming stripped 7 bases from V and 4 bases from J, with 7 bases between. The CDR3 loop reads CASTDGYGYTF. For the CDR3, the DNA is TGTGCCAGCACCGACGGCTATGGCTACACCTTC. Full variable domain (rest looked up from reference TRBV7-3 and TRBJ1-2): GAGVSQTPSNKVTEKGKYVELRCDPISGHTALYWYRQSLGQGPEFLIYFQGTGAADDSGLPNDRFFAVRPEGSVSTLKIQRTERGDSAVYLCASTDGYGYTFGSGTRLTVV.

Ten or more counts support this clonotype. V is TRBV20-1 and J is TRBJ1-2, with D possibly being TRBD1 (6 bases). The V end was cut by 6 bases, the J end by 6 bases, with 8 bases between. Germline loops: CDR1 DFQATT, CDR2 SNEGSKA (reference sequence). This CDR3 is built from 10 residues. The CDR3 DNA is TGCAGTGCAAGGGGGGATGGCTACACCTTC. As protein: CSARGDGYTF.

This clonotype was seen a single time. J is TRBJ1-2 and V is TRBV7-2; D gene unclear. V was cut by 7 bases and J by 2 bases, with 11 bases left in between. CDR1 is SGHTA and CDR2 is FQGNSA in the germline V gene. CDR3 length: 13 amino acids. CDR3 nucleotide sequence: TGTGCCAGCACCCCGAGCTTCAACTATGGCTACACCTTC. It codes for CASTPSFNYGYTF.

Points on this clonotype: A much more abundant neighbour one base away suggests this may be a read error. J is TRBJ1-2 and V is TRBV6-1, with D maybe TRBD1 (6 bases). This CDR3 has 13 residues. Germline V gene lookup returns CDR1 MNHNS and CDR2 SASEGT. Trimming removed 6 bases from V and 4 bases from J, with 12 bases in between. The CDR3 protein is CASSHLDSYGYTF. DNA of the CDR3: TGTGCCAGCAGCCACCTGGACAGCTATGGCTACACCTTC.